A single sample is the source of the 26 T cell receptor beta chains below, sequenced in a study of technical replicates of blood from a few donors. TCRdb's table, derived via immunoSEQ multiplex PCR, lists solely in-frame clones and lacks some. Altogether 45,000 to 55,000 clones are present, 94% being singletons, with the ten largest covering 0.2% to 0.25%. The sample taken for sequencing was T cells isolated from PBMCs. All receptors come from a human donor in good health.

The chain employs TRBV7-6 and TRBJ2-1; 7 positions agree with TRBD1. V lost 5 bases and J lost 8; bases outside the gene matches: 9. The CDR3 loop spans 14 amino acids. Germline V gives CDR1 SGHVS, CDR2 FNYEAQ. The CDR3 coding sequence is TGTGCCAGCAGCCCAAACGACAGGGATTATGAGCAGTTCTTC. Residues: CASSPNDRDYEQFF.

The chain links TRBV5-1 to TRBJ1-3; D possibly corresponds to TRBD1 (5 bases). The V end lost 4 bases, the J end lost 3 bases, and 14 bases lay between the germline ends. The CDR3 length is 15 residues. CDR1 is SGHRS, CDR2 YFSETQ, per germline. CDR3 sequence reads: CASSNAGGFGNTIYF. The CDR3 bases are TGCGCCAGCAGCAACGCCGGGGGATTTGGAAACACCATATATTTT.

The rearrangement uses TRBV7-9 and TRBJ2-6; D ambiguous. V shed 3 bases and J shed 3 bases, with 3 bases lying between them. There are 13 residues in the CDR3. Germline values: CDR1 SEHNR, CDR2 FQNEAQ (reference sequence). The CDR3 reads CASSFGGANVLTF. CDR3 bases: TGTGCCAGCAGCTTCGGTGGGGCCAACGTCCTGACTTTC.

This clone has a handful of counts. The chain is built from TRBV6-5 and TRBJ2-5, with TRBD2 as a possible D gene (6 bases). The CDR3 runs to 14 residues. Germline-derived CDR1 and CDR2 are MNHEY and SVGAGI. The V and J ends lost 5 bases and 7 bases respectively, with 17 bases between them. The CDR3 region is CASSPDWGVGTQYF. DNA of the CDR3: TGTGCCAGCAGTCCGGATTGGGGGGTAGGGACCCAGTACTTC.

This chain links TRBV5-1 with TRBJ2-7; 13 bases match TRBD2. With 2 bases clipped from V and 0 bases from J, the junction kept 2 bases outside the gene matches. The CDR3 loop spans 16 amino acids. CDR1 is SGHRS, CDR2 YFSETQ, per germline. CDR3 sequence reads: CASSFRLAGGSYEQYF. The CDR3 DNA sequence: TGCGCCAGCAGCTTTCGACTAGCGGGGGGCTCCTACGAGCAGTACTTC.

The chain recombines TRBV9 with TRBJ2-1; D gene ambiguous. The CDR3 runs to 17 residues. The V end lost 4 bases, the J end lost 0 bases, and 17 bases lay between the germline ends. Germline values: CDR1 SGDLS, CDR2 YYNGEE. CDR3 loop: CASSFSPAASSYNEQFF. The CDR3 region has the DNA TGTGCCAGCAGCTTCTCACCCGCTGCGAGCTCCTACAATGAGCAGTTCTTC.

The chain is built from TRBV19 and TRBJ2-1; perhaps TRBD2 as D (6 bases). CDR3 length equals 16 residues. Trimming cost V 3 bases and J 12 bases, with 24 bases left between them. Germline V gives CDR1 LNHDA, CDR2 SQIVND (reference sequence). The CDR3 DNA reads as TGTGCCAGTAGTATGGGTGGCGGGACCTCTTTTGTGGGGCAGTTCTTC. Amino acid sequence: CASSMGGGTSFVGQFF.

The chain uses TRBV5-1 and TRBJ2-7; D unclear. This CDR3 region has 15 residues. Germline V lookup: CDR1 SGHRS, CDR2 YFSETQ. V lost 0 bases, J lost 6 bases, and 16 bases lay in between. For the CDR3, the DNA is TGCGCCAGCAGCTTGGTTCGTAAGTACCCGGGCGAGCAGTACTTC. Its protein product is CASSLVRKYPGEQYF.

The rearrangement uses TRBV13 and TRBJ1-2; 8 nucleotides align to TRBD1. The CDR3 is 16 residues long. The junction had 16 bases not matched to a gene; V was cut back by 7 bases and J by 6 bases. Germline-derived CDR1 and CDR2 are PRHDT and FYEKMQ (reference sequence). The CDR3 DNA sequence: TGTGCCAGCACCCGGACAGGGATTCGATTTGGCGATGGCTACACCTTC. It translates to CASTRTGIRFGDGYTF.

The chain carries TRBV11-2 and TRBJ2-7; TRBD2 might be the D (5 bases). The length of the CDR3 is 16 residues. Trimming took off 2 bases at V and 5 bases at J, with 19 bases between the two ends. The germline V gene encodes CDR1 SGHAT and CDR2 FQNNGV. The CDR3 DNA sequence: TGTGCCAGCAGCTTAACTTCTAGCCGCTATCCACACGAGCAGTACTTC. Protein sequence: CASSLTSSRYPHEQYF.

CDR3 loop: CASSLGTGGDGYTF. The CDR3 DNA reads TGTGCCAGCAGCCTCGGGACAGGGGGCGATGGCTACACCTTC. The chain couples TRBV7-8 to TRBJ1-2; 12 bases line up with TRBD1. Germline V gene sequence: CDR1 SGHVS, CDR2 FQNEAQ. The CDR3 is made up of 14 amino acids. After removal of 5 bases from V and 6 bases from J, the junction contained 4 bases not matched to a gene.

The chain uses TRBV29-1 and TRBJ2-3, with a weak D call TRBD1 (5 bases). V lost 3 bases and J 2 bases, leaving 12 bases between the germline ends. The CDR3 spans 14 residues. Germline CDR1 is SQVTM and CDR2 is ANQGSEA. CDR3 sequence (DNA): TGCAGCGTTGAGACAGAAAGACACACAGATACGCAGTATTTT. It yields the protein CSVETERHTDTQYF.

This chain uses TRBV18 with TRBJ1-4; D is unclear. Germline V gene lookup returns CDR1 KGHSH and CDR2 LQKENI. CDR3 size: 17 residues. Trimming stripped 3 bases from V and 3 bases from J, with 17 bases between. CDR3 nucleotides: TGTGCCAGCTCACCGTTTTTTTTGGGCTCGGCTAATGAAAAACTGTTTTTT. Encoded protein: CASSPFFLGSANEKLFF.

The chain employs TRBV11-2 and TRBJ2-3, with 7 bases matching TRBD2. Unmatched junction bases numbered 5, after V lost 2 bases and J lost 3 bases. Germline V gene lookup returns CDR1 SGHAT and CDR2 FQNNGV. The CDR3 has 15 amino acids. Written as DNA, the CDR3 is TGTGCCAGCAGCTTATTCTGGGGGGGGACAGATACGCAGTATTTT. Amino acid sequence: CASSLFWGGTDTQYF.

This clone was recorded once. The chain uses TRBV5-1 and TRBJ1-2; D ambiguous. CDR3 size: 14 residues. Germline CDR1 reads SGHRS; CDR2 reads YFSETQ. V lost 0 bases to trimming and J lost 0 bases, with 6 bases between them. In DNA form, the CDR3 reads TGCGCCAGCAGCTTGGGTCACACTAACTATGGCTACACCTTC. It specifies CASSLGHTNYGYTF.

J is TRBJ1-5 and V is TRBV7-9; D is possibly TRBD1 (5 bases). Germline CDR1 is SEHNR and CDR2 is FQNEAQ (reference sequence). The V end was cut by 4 bases, the J end by 1 base, with 8 bases between. This CDR3 spans 14 amino acids. The CDR3 sequence is CASSSPGSNQPQHF. CDR3 bases: TGTGCCAGCAGCTCCCCAGGGAGCAATCAGCCCCAGCATTTT.

The V call is TRBV7-2, the J call TRBJ1-4, with 8 bases lining up with TRBD1. J lost 10 bases, V lost 2 bases, and 6 bases had no gene match. Per the germline V gene, CDR1 is SGHTA and CDR2 is FQGNSA. The CDR3 sequence is 14 residues long. CDR3 DNA: TGTGCCAGCAGCTTACCCCGACAGGGGACAAAACTGTTTTTT. Translation: CASSLPRQGTKLFF.

The chain couples TRBV6-5 to TRBJ2-1; TRBD2 matches at 10 bases. The CDR3 is 13 amino acids. V dropped 8 bases and J dropped 4; count of bases not matched to a gene: 2. Per the germline V gene, CDR1 is MNHEY and CDR2 is SVGAGI. Here the CDR3 reads CASGTSVYNEQFF. The CDR3 DNA sequence: TGTGCCAGCGGGACTAGCGTATACAATGAGCAGTTCTTC.

This sequence joins TRBV29-1 and TRBJ1-5; the match to TRBD1 covers 9 bases. The ends lost 7 bases at V and 1 base at J; junction bases unmatched: 5. Germline CDR1 and CDR2: SQVTM and ANQGSEA. CDR3 length: 14 amino acids. The CDR3 DNA reads as TGCAGCGCCGGGACAGGGATAAGCAATCAGCCCCAGCATTTT. It codes for CSAGTGISNQPQHF.

The CDR3 region has the DNA TGCAGCGTTGGGGTTAGCGGGAACGAGCAGTACTTC. This gives the protein CSVGVSGNEQYF. V is TRBV29-1 and J is TRBJ2-7, with 8 bases aligning to TRBD2. V lost 4 bases, J lost 5 bases, and 4 bases stayed unmatched. The V gene's germline CDR1 is SQVTM and CDR2 ANQGSEA. CDR3 size: 12 residues.

J is TRBJ2-2 and V is TRBV5-1; perhaps TRBD2 as D (6 bases). Looked up from germline, CDR1 is SGHRS and CDR2 is YFSETQ. V was shortened by 2 bases and J by 4 bases, with 15 bases between the two germline ends. The CDR3 is 16 amino acids. CDR3 residues: CASSLGNSGSTGELFF. CDR3 DNA sequence: TGCGCCAGCAGCTTAGGAAATAGCGGTTCCACCGGGGAGCTGTTTTTT.

The chain couples TRBV11-3 to TRBJ2-5; TRBD2 matches at 7 bases. With 4 bases clipped from V and 1 base from J, the junction kept 6 bases outside the gene matches. This CDR3 region has 15 residues. Germline lookup yields CDR1 SGHNT and CDR2 YENEEA. CDR3 bases: TGTGCCAGCAGCTCGCGCGGGGGAATCCAAGAGACCCAGTACTTC. Its protein is CASSSRGGIQETQYF.

V gene TRBV7-9 combines with J gene TRBJ1-1; no definite D call. Trimming shortened V by 1 base and J by 5 bases, and 11 bases separated the two germline ends. The CDR3 sequence is 14 residues long. Looked up from germline, CDR1 is SEHNR and CDR2 is FQNEAQ (reference sequence). CDR3 protein: CASSLELAGTEAFF. DNA of the CDR3: TGTGCCAGCAGCTTAGAGCTAGCCGGTACTGAAGCTTTCTTT.

V is TRBV5-1 and J is TRBJ1-6; D perhaps matches TRBD1 (6 bases). CDR3 size: 17 residues. Germline V lookup: CDR1 SGHRS, CDR2 YFSETQ. Trimming shortened V by 0 bases and J by 7 bases, and 17 bases separated the two germline ends. CDR3 region: CASSLGVAGDLNSPLHF. The CDR3 DNA is TGCGCCAGCAGCTTGGGGGTTGCAGGGGACCTAAATTCACCCCTCCACTTT.

This sequence joins TRBV7-9 and TRBJ2-2; TRBD1 is a possible D gene (6 bases). CDR3 length: 14 amino acids. Trimming cost V 6 bases and J 5 bases, with 13 bases left between them. The V gene's germline CDR1 is SEHNR and CDR2 FQNEAQ (reference sequence). The CDR3 DNA is TGTGCCAGCAGTCCCCAGAGGGGGACCGGGGAGCTGTTTTTT. Residues: CASSPQRGTGELFF.

The chain employs TRBV5-4 and TRBJ2-1; D not resolved. Trimming shortened V by 0 bases and J by 6 bases, and 4 bases separated the two germline ends. CDR1 and CDR2 from the germline V gene are SGHNT and YYREEE (reference sequence). CDR3 size: 12 residues. DNA of the CDR3: TGTGCCAGCAGCTTGGTGAGCAATGAGCAGTTCTTC. Protein: CASSLVSNEQFF.